These T cell receptor beta chains were read from a single sample in a study of technical replicates of blood from a few donors. Assay: immunoSEQ multiplex PCR; the TCRdb copy retains only in-frame clones and omits some. The sample has approximately 70,000 clones, 95% to 97% seen once; the top ten hold 0.25% to 0.35%. Input material: T cells isolated from PBMCs. Every receptor here comes from a human donor in good health. Both conserved end residues are part of each CDR3. A D gene is named only where the DNA matches it firmly. Clone size is given for some rows only: seen once, a few or many times, or a class if the clone is expanded.

TRBV7-9	TRBD1	TRBJ2-6	NA	TGTGCCAGCGGGCCGGGACAGGGGTTCTCTGGGGCCAACGTCCTGACTTTC	CASGPGQGFSGANVLTF
TRBV30	NA	TRBJ2-2	NA	TGTGCCTGGAGCGTAGAAGACCGAGGGCCCCCCGGGGAGCTGTTTTTT	CAWSVEDRGPPGELFF
TRBV6-1	TRBD1	TRBJ1-1	once	TGTGCCAGCATCGCCGGGACAGCTAACACTGAAGCTTTCTTT	CASIAGTANTEAFF
TRBV11-2	NA	TRBJ1-1	few	TGTGCCAGCAGCTCGACCCTAGGCGGGGGTACAGGCGTAACTTTCTTT	CASSSTLGGGTGVTFF
TRBV27	TRBD2	TRBJ2-2	NA	TGTGCCACCACCGGGACTATCGACACCGGGGAGCTGTTTTTT	CATTGTIDTGELFF
TRBV18	NA	TRBJ1-3	NA	TGTGCCAGCTCGTCTTCCAGGGGTTCTGGAAACACCATATATTTT	CASSSSRGSGNTIYF
TRBV4-2	NA	TRBJ1-5	NA	TGTGCCAGCAGCCAAGGTGACATAAATCAGCCCCAGCATTTT	CASSQGDINQPQHF
TRBV7-2	NA	TRBJ1-2	NA	TGTGCCAGCAGCCCTGGAGAGGTGTTGGGCTACACCTTC	CASSPGEVLGYTF
TRBV6-5	TRBD2	TRBJ2-1	NA	TGTGCCAGCAGTCCCTTGGCTAGCGGTTACAATGAGCAGTTCTTC	CASSPLASGYNEQFF
TRBV18	TRBD1	TRBJ2-3	NA	TGTGCCAGCTCACTATCGACAGGGGGCACAGATACGCAGTATTTT	CASSLSTGGTDTQYF
TRBV6-5	TRBD1	TRBJ1-1	NA	TGTGCCAGCTACAGGGGACCCACTGAAGCTTTCTTT	CASYRGPTEAFF
TRBV7-9	NA	TRBJ2-5	NA	TGTGCCAGCAGCTTAGAACTGGAGATGGAGACCCAGTACTTC	CASSLELEMETQYF
TRBV4-1	TRBD1	TRBJ2-7	NA	TGCGCCAGCAGCGGAGCAGGGGGCCTTCCCTACGAGCAGTACTTC	CASSGAGGLPYEQYF
TRBV19	NA	TRBJ1-4	NA	TGTGCCAGTAGTATAGATATGGGACATTTAATTTTT	CASSIDMGHLIF
TRBV6-5	NA	TRBJ2-1	NA	TGTGCCACCGGGACTGGTTACAATGAGCAGTTCTTC	CATGTGYNEQFF
TRBV7-2	NA	TRBJ1-2	NA	TGTGCCAGCAGCTTTCGTTCCGACTCCCCGTATGGCTACACCTTC	CASSFRSDSPYGYTF
TRBV29-1	TRBD1	TRBJ1-1	NA	TGCAGCGTTCACACGACAGGGGCGACTGAAGCTTTCTTT	CSVHTTGATEAFF
TRBV10-3	NA	TRBJ2-7	NA	TGTGCCATCAGTCCTGGAGGGCCCCGGGGGCAGTACTTC	CAISPGGPRGQYF
TRBV11-2	NA	TRBJ2-1	NA	TGTGCCAGCAGCCCCCAATGGAGCAATGAGCAGTTCTTC	CASSPQWSNEQFF
TRBV12-5	TRBD1	TRBJ2-1	NA	TGTGCTAGTGGTTTGGGGACAGGGGGGTGGGATGAGCAGTTCTTC	CASGLGTGGWDEQFF
TRBV28	TRBD1	TRBJ2-7	NA	TGTGCCAGCAGTTTGGGGACAGGTATGTCCTACGAGCAGTACTTC	CASSLGTGMSYEQYF
TRBV9	TRBD1	TRBJ1-4	NA	TGTGCCAGCAGCGCGGGACAGTCCTCTAATGAAAAACTGTTTTTT	CASSAGQSSNEKLFF